The 32 T cell receptor beta chains below were found in one sample sequenced in a study of early T cells in non-severe SARS-CoV-2 infection. TCRdb passed the 5' RACE reads through MiXCR, listing each CDR3 protein once. The profile shows approximately 22,000 distinct CDR3 sequences, approximately 4.3% of them singletons. Input material: whole blood. The receptors come from an adult who was a healthcare worker with PCR-confirmed SARS-CoV-2 infection or an uninfected control (not recorded which).

The rearrangement uses TRBV7-2 and TRBJ2-3, with D perhaps matching TRBD1 (5 bases). The CDR3 has 17 residues. V dropped 5 bases and J dropped 1 base, with 19 bases sitting between them. The germline gives CDR1 SGHTA, CDR2 FQGNSA. CDR3 nucleotide sequence: TGTGCCAGCAGCGCAGACAGACCTATCGTAGGCACAGATACGCAGTATTTT. Protein product: CASSADRPIVGTDTQYF.

J is TRBJ1-1 and V is TRBV27; D gene uncertain. V was clipped by 6 bases and J by 1 base, with 12 bases between them. There are 14 residues in the CDR3. Per germline, CDR1 MNHEY and CDR2 SMNVEV (reference sequence). Here the CDR3 reads CASSRTIGNTEAFF. DNA of the CDR3: TGTGCCAGCAGCCGAACGATAGGGAACACTGAAGCTTTCTTT.

By frequency in the sample, this clonotype is medium-sized. J is TRBJ2-7 and V is TRBV6-9; 7 bases agree with TRBD1. In germline, CDR1 is MNHGY, CDR2 SVAAGI. V shed 8 bases, J shed 3 bases, and the junction held 13 bases outside the gene matches. This CDR3 is built from 15 residues. The CDR3 region is CASVSIPGQNYEQYF. CDR3 DNA: TGTGCCAGCGTCTCGATCCCGGGACAGAACTACGAGCAGTACTTC.

Judged by abundance, this clonotype is medium-sized. CDR3 bases: TGTGCCTGTCACCCGGGACCGGGAAACTATGGCTACACCTTC. It specifies CACHPGPGNYGYTF. This chain uses TRBV30 with TRBJ1-2; D is possibly TRBD1 (5 bases). Germline lookup yields CDR1 GTSNPN and CDR2 SVGIG (reference sequence). V dropped 6 bases and J dropped 2 bases, with 16 bases sitting between them. There are 14 residues in the CDR3. The whole variable domain, remainder taken from reference TRBV30 and TRBJ1-2, is SQTIHQWPATLVQPVGSPLSLECTVEGTSNPNLYWYRQAAGRGLQLLFYSVGIGQISSEVPQNLSASRPQDRQFILSSKKLLLSDSGFYLCACHPGPGNYGYTFGSGTRLTVV.

The sample holds many counts of this clonotype. The chain links TRBV7-8 to TRBJ2-2, with TRBD2 identical over 12 bases. The germline V gene has CDR1 SGHVS and CDR2 FQNEAQ. This CDR3 is 15 amino acids long. V shed 5 bases and J 6 bases; nucleotides not matched to a gene: 4. DNA of the CDR3: TGTGCCAGCAGCCAACTAGCGGGAGGTTCCGGGGAGCTGTTTTTT. This gives the protein CASSQLAGGSGELFF.

The V call is TRBV7-3, the J call TRBJ2-1, with D perhaps being TRBD1 or TRBD2 (5 bases each). Germline V CDR1 and CDR2: SGHTA, FQGTGA. The CDR3 totals 16 residues. Trimming pared 1 base from V and 6 bases from J, leaving 16 bases between. In nucleotides, the CDR3 is TGTGCCAGCAGCTTAAACCTAGCAGGGTTCCTCAATGAGCAGTTCTTC. This encodes CASSLNLAGFLNEQFF.

This sequence joins TRBV3-1 and TRBJ1-2; no clear D. Germline values: CDR1 LGHDT, CDR2 YNNKEL (reference sequence). This CDR3 is built from 12 residues. Trimming shortened V by 4 bases and J by 4 bases, and 7 bases separated the two germline ends. CDR3: CASSRDIYGYTF. Here the CDR3 DNA reads TGTGCCAGCAGCCGGGATATCTATGGCTACACCTTC. Using reference TRBV3-1 and TRBJ1-2 for the parts outside the CDR3, the full variable domain is DTAVSQTPKYLVTQMGNDKSIKCEQNLGHDTMYWYKQDSKKFLKIMFSYNNKELIINETVPNRFSPKSPDKAHLNLHINSLELGDSAVYFCASSRDIYGYTFGSGTRLTVV.

A single count supports this clonotype. This chain uses TRBV6-5 with TRBJ1-1; D may be TRBD1 (5 bases). Germline V CDR1 and CDR2: MNHEY, SVGAGI. V lost 0 bases and J 4 bases, leaving 12 bases between the germline ends. The CDR3 has 15 residues. In nucleotides, the CDR3 is TGTGCCAGCAGTTACTCTGGAGGGACCGCCACTGAAGCTTTCTTT. Translating it yields CASSYSGGTATEAFF.

This clonotype is classed as medium-sized. The rearrangement uses TRBV10-3 and TRBJ2-2, with 10 positions matching TRBD2. V lost 9 bases and J lost 6; bases outside the gene matches: 10. The CDR3 length is 15 residues. Germline loops: CDR1 ENHRY, CDR2 SYGVKD. The CDR3 reads CAIQDSGTSAGELFF. The CDR3 bases are TGTGCCATTCAGGACTCCGGGACTAGCGCCGGGGAGCTGTTTTTT.

This clonotype was seen repeatedly, ten times or more. The chain is built from TRBV5-4 and TRBJ2-3, with a possible D match to TRBD2 (6 bases). CDR1 and CDR2 (germline): SGHNT, YYREEE (reference sequence). The CDR3 runs 14 residues. V was shortened by 6 bases and J by 2 bases, with 13 bases between the two germline ends. The CDR3 spells CASNGGGPTDTQYF. Written as DNA, the CDR3 is TGTGCCAGCAACGGCGGAGGGCCCACAGATACGCAGTATTTT.

This sequence joins TRBV11-2 and TRBJ2-7, with D tentatively TRBD2 (5 bases). The length of the CDR3 is 15 residues. The V gene's germline CDR1 is SGHAT and CDR2 FQNNGV. V lost 0 bases and J lost 4, with 13 bases in between. This CDR3 reads CASSLDSGNGYEQYF. The CDR3 coding sequence is TGTGCCAGCAGCTTAGACTCGGGAAACGGGTACGAGCAGTACTTC. The full variable domain, in which reference TRBV11-2 and TRBJ2-7 provide the parts outside the CDR3, is EAGVAQSPRYKIIEKRQSVAFWCNPISGHATLYWYQQILGQGPKLLIQFQNNGVVDDSQLPKDRFSAERLKGVDSTLKIQPAKLEDSAVYLCASSLDSGNGYEQYFGPGTRLTVT.

The table lists this clonotype with many counts. J is TRBJ2-1 and V is TRBV4-1; no clear D. This CDR3 has 13 residues. V was shortened by 0 bases and J by 12 bases, with 12 bases between the two germline ends. CDR1 and CDR2 (germline): MGHRA, YSYEKL. DNA of the CDR3: TGCGCCAGCAGCCAAGATCGGAATGAACGGCAGTTCTTC. This sequence encodes CASSQDRNERQFF.

This clonotype was observed a few times. V usage is TRBV5-1 and J usage is TRBJ2-3; D is possibly TRBD2 (6 bases). Trimming took off 2 bases at V and 4 bases at J, with 11 bases between the two ends. The CDR3 length is 14 residues. Germline V gene lookup returns CDR1 SGHRS and CDR2 YFSETQ. The CDR3 DNA is TGCGCCAGCAGCTTAGGCGGGGTGGCAGATACGCAGTATTTT. It is translated as CASSLGGVADTQYF.

This clonotype was counted at least ten times. V usage is TRBV7-9 and J usage is TRBJ2-5; maybe TRBD1 (5 bases). The ends were cut back, 3 bases at V and 1 base at J, with 12 bases in the middle. The CDR3 is 15 residues long. Looked up from germline, CDR1 is SEHNR and CDR2 is FQNEAQ (reference sequence). CDR3 coding DNA: TGTGCCAGCAGCTTGGGGCAGTCGGCCCAAGAGACCCAGTACTTC. The encoded protein is CASSLGQSAQETQYF.

Ten or more counts support this clonotype. V is TRBV20-1 and J is TRBJ2-5; the match to TRBD2 covers 7 bases. The CDR3 covers 15 residues. Per germline, CDR1 DFQATT and CDR2 SNEGSKA (reference sequence). J was trimmed by 4 bases and V by 4 bases; bases with no gene match: 12. The CDR3 reads CSATPPGGAPETQYF. The CDR3 DNA follows: TGCAGTGCTACTCCCCCGGGGGGTGCTCCAGAGACCCAGTACTTC.

This clonotype was seen more than once but under ten times. The rearrangement uses TRBV7-3 and TRBJ1-6; possible D gene TRBD1, 5 bases. The CDR3 length is 15 residues. Trimming took 5 bases from V and 7 from J, leaving 15 bases between them. Per the germline V gene, CDR1 is SGHTA and CDR2 is FQGTGA. CDR3 loop: CASSVDNGRNSPLHF. The CDR3 DNA follows: TGTGCCAGCAGCGTGGACAACGGAAGGAATTCACCCCTCCACTTT.

The genes are TRBV6-5 and TRBJ1-6; weak D call: TRBD1 (5 bases). In germline, CDR1 is MNHEY, CDR2 SVGAGI. V was pared by 1 base and J by 10 bases, with 8 bases between. This CDR3 comprises 13 residues. In DNA form, the CDR3 reads TGTGCCAGCAGTTACTACAGGAACTCACCCCTCCACTTT. Translated: CASSYYRNSPLHF.

This clonotype was seen repeatedly, ten times or more. V usage is TRBV10-2 and J usage is TRBJ1-1; D not resolved. This CDR3 spans 13 amino acids. Trimming took off 6 bases at V and 7 bases at J, with 15 bases between the two ends. Germline CDR1 reads WSHSY; CDR2 reads SAAADI. CDR3 coding DNA: TGCGCCAGCAGCAAGGACCCCGCGAGTGAAGCTTTCTTT. It encodes CASSKDPASEAFF.

The gene calls are TRBV7-2 and TRBJ2-3; D is unresolved. V was clipped by 2 bases and J by 2 bases, with 5 bases between them. Germline V CDR1 and CDR2: SGHTA, FQGNSA. CDR3 length: 13 amino acids. The CDR3 DNA sequence: TGTGCCAGCAGCTTATGGGACACAGATACGCAGTATTTT. Translation: CASSLWDTDTQYF.

This clonotype was counted at least ten times. This chain's CDR3 is CASSLVGGLFAYEQYF. Written as DNA, the CDR3 is TGTGCCAGCAGCTTAGTTGGCGGACTGTTCGCCTACGAGCAGTACTTC. This chain uses TRBV11-2 with TRBJ2-7; a possible D gene is TRBD2 (5 bases). The CDR3 extends over 16 amino acids. Germline V CDR1 and CDR2: SGHAT, FQNNGV. Trimming shortened V by 1 base and J by 2 bases, and 15 bases separated the two germline ends.

Many counts were recorded for this clonotype. This sequence joins TRBV29-1 and TRBJ2-1, with D possibly TRBD2 on 6 matching bases. The CDR3 covers 14 residues. In germline, CDR1 is SQVTM, CDR2 ANQGSEA. V dropped 8 bases and J dropped 0 bases, with 14 bases sitting between them. The CDR3 here is CSLGGALSYNEQFF. CDR3 DNA: TGCAGCTTGGGGGGTGCCCTCTCCTACAATGAGCAGTTCTTC.

By its share, this clonotype is medium-sized. This chain links TRBV5-1 with TRBJ2-5; TRBD1 or TRBD2 may be the D gene (6 bases each). CDR3 size: 16 residues. V was trimmed by 4 bases and J by 5 bases, leaving 21 bases between them. From germline, CDR1 is SGHRS and CDR2 YFSETQ. DNA of the CDR3: TGCGCCAGCAGCACACAACCCGAAGGGGGGCTGGAGACCCAGTACTTC. Translated: CASSTQPEGGLETQYF.

In its sample, this clonotype was seen many times. This chain links TRBV7-9 with TRBJ2-1, with 10 bases lining up with TRBD2. V lost 1 base and J lost 2; bases outside the gene matches: 5. The CDR3 is 17 residues long. CDR1 and CDR2 from the germline V gene are SEHNR and FQNEAQ (reference sequence). The CDR3 loop reads CASSLVPSGSPYNEQFF. The CDR3 DNA is TGTGCCAGCAGCTTAGTACCTAGCGGGAGTCCCTACAATGAGCAGTTCTTC. Full variable domain (missing parts from reference TRBV7-9 and TRBJ2-1): DTGVSQNPRHKITKRGQNVTFRCDPISEHNRLYWYRQTLGQGPEFLTYFQNEAQLEKSRLLSDRFSAERPKGSFSTLEIQRTEQGDSAMYLCASSLVPSGSPYNEQFFGPGTRLTVL.

V gene TRBV2 combines with J gene TRBJ2-2, with D unresolved. Between the trimmed V and J ends, which lost 3 bases and 3 bases, there was a span of 2 bases. The CDR3 consists of 12 residues. Germline CDR1 and CDR2: SNHLY and FYNNEI. CDR3 DNA: TGTGCCAGCAGTGATGACACCGGGGAGCTGTTTTTT. Translation gives CASSDDTGELFF.

The chain couples TRBV7-6 to TRBJ2-1; 8 nucleotides match TRBD2. Germline V lookup: CDR1 SGHVS, CDR2 FNYEAQ. The CDR3 has 14 residues. The trim removed 2 bases at V and 4 bases at J, leaving 1 base unmatched. The CDR3 loop reads CASSLQRGYNEQFF. CDR3 nucleotide sequence: TGTGCCAGCAGCTTACAGCGGGGGTACAATGAGCAGTTCTTC.

This clonotype was counted at least ten times. The chain joins TRBV5-6 to TRBJ1-1; D is uncertain. V was pared by 2 bases and J by 0 bases, with 11 bases between. The CDR3 covers 15 residues. The germline gives CDR1 SGHDT, CDR2 YYEEEE. The CDR3 bases are TGTGCCAGCAGCTTATCAGGCACCATGAACACTGAAGCTTTCTTT. Protein: CASSLSGTMNTEAFF. Supplemented by reference TRBV5-6 and TRBJ1-1, the full variable domain reads DAGVTQSPTHLIKTRGQQVTLRCSPKSGHDTVSWYQQALGQGPQFIFQYYEEEERQRGNFPDRFSGHQFPNYSSELNVNALLLGDSALYLCASSLSGTMNTEAFFGQGTRLTVV.

This clonotype was recorded at least ten times. The chain couples TRBV27 to TRBJ2-3; D is unresolved. Trimming shortened V by 5 bases and J by 0 bases, and 12 bases separated the two germline ends. The CDR3 runs to 15 residues. Germline V gives CDR1 MNHEY, CDR2 SMNVEV (reference sequence). The CDR3 reads CASSVRGSSTDTQYF. The CDR3 nucleotides read TGTGCCAGCAGTGTTCGCGGATCTAGCACAGATACGCAGTATTTT.

There are many counts of this clonotype. The V call is TRBV23-1, the J call TRBJ1-5, with a tentative D call TRBD1 (5 bases). TRBV23-1 is marked as an open reading frame, function uncertain. The CDR3 runs to 16 residues. The V end was cut by 3 bases, the J end by 4 bases, with 16 bases between. The CDR3 DNA sequence: TGCGCCAGCAGTCATTGGGCACCGGGGACTAATCAGCCCCAGCATTTT. Translating it yields CASSHWAPGTNQPQHF.

This clonotype showed up many times. The chain combines TRBV6-6 with TRBJ1-5; 9 bases align to TRBD1. Germline CDR1 and CDR2: MNHNY and SVGAGI (reference sequence). The CDR3 runs to 17 residues. The V segment lost 0 bases and the J segment 1 base; nucleotides outside the gene matches: 4. CDR3 bases: TGTGCCAGCAGTTACTCTGGGACAGGGCCAAGCAATCAGCCCCAGCATTTT. As protein: CASSYSGTGPSNQPQHF.

With regard to this clonotype: A much larger clone lies one base from this, so it may be a read error. The V and J genes are TRBV19 and TRBJ2-3; 7 nucleotides agree with TRBD2. The CDR3 extends over 15 amino acids. The germline gives CDR1 LNHDA, CDR2 SQIVND (reference sequence). With 2 bases clipped from V and 6 bases from J, the junction kept 8 bases outside the gene matches. CDR3 DNA: TGTGCCAGTAGTATAACTCCTGGGGGGGTTGATACGCAGTATTTT. This translates into CASSITPGGVDTQYF.

The CDR3 DNA reads TGTGCCAGTAGTATAAGCGGACCAGATACGCAGTATTTT. Its protein product is CASSISGPDTQYF. The chain combines TRBV19 with TRBJ2-3; D is perhaps TRBD2 (5 bases). The CDR3 contains 13 residues. V dropped 2 bases and J dropped 4 bases, with 7 bases sitting between them. Germline-derived CDR1 and CDR2 are LNHDA and SQIVND (reference sequence).

This clonotype was recorded at least ten times. The genes are TRBV7-9 and TRBJ1-5; 10 bases are a match to TRBD1. V gave up 1 base and J gave up 4 bases; unmatched junction bases: 4. CDR1 is SEHNR, CDR2 FQNEAQ, per germline (reference sequence). CDR3 length equals 16 residues. DNA for the CDR3: TGTGCCAGCAGCTTAGGCCTGGGACAGGGGAATCAGCCCCAGCATTTT. Translating gives CASSLGLGQGNQPQHF.